The rows below give T cell receptor beta chains drawn from one sample of a study of T-cell reconstitution after alpha-beta-depleted transplantation in children. In TCRdb, the PCR reads were re-called with MiXCR into one record per CDR3 protein. The data contain approximately 390,000 distinct CDR3 sequences, about a tenth of them singletons. Material: PBMCs from the stem cell graft donor, obtained from the stem cell graft. These receptors originate from a human donor who donated a stem cell graft to a child with acute myeloid leukemia. Each CDR3 is given with its conserved first and last residue. D genes are given only for firm matches. The size field is filled for only some rows; it gives once, few, many or a size class.

V	size	D	J	DNA	CDR3
TRBV12-3/TRBV12-4	few	NA	TRBJ2-7	TGTGCCAGCAGAGTAGGCAGGAGATTCAGGGGCGAGCAGTACTTC	CASRVGRRFRGEQYF
TRBV10-2	NA	TRBD1	TRBJ1-2	TGCGCCAGCAGTGACCCCGGGGAACCCCTCGACAGGGGGCAAGGCTACACCTTC	CASSDPGEPLDRGQGYTF
TRBV7-9	once	NA	TRBJ2-3	TGTGCCAGCAGCCCGAAAATCAGGACGAGCACAGATACGCAGTATTTT	CASSPKIRTSTDTQYF
TRBV29-1	few	TRBD2	TRBJ2-1	TGCAGCGTTGAAGATCTGGCTAGCGGGCGGAAAGGTGATGAGCAGTTCTTC	CSVEDLASGRKGDEQFF
TRBV5-1	few	NA	TRBJ1-2	TGCGCCAGCAGCTTGGACGGGACCTTTAACTATGGCTACACCTTC	CASSLDGTFNYGYTF
TRBV20-1	few	TRBD2	TRBJ2-2	TGCAGTGCTAGGGCTTTAGGGACTAGCGGGTGGAACACCGGGGAGCTGTTTTTT	CSARALGTSGWNTGELFF
TRBV30	NA	NA	TRBJ1-1	TGTGCCTGGAGCTCGGTGCAGACGAACACTGAAGCTTTCTTT	CAWSSVQTNTEAFF
TRBV2	few	NA	TRBJ1-1	TGTGCCAGCAGTCGGGAACAAGGGCTGAACACTGAAGCTTTCTTT	CASSREQGLNTEAFF
TRBV5-1	many	TRBD1	TRBJ2-2	TGCGCCAGCAGCCCTCAGCCCGGGACAGCTGACACCGGGGAGCTGTTTTTT	CASSPQPGTADTGELFF
TRBV20-1	few	NA	TRBJ2-3	TGCAGTGCCAGGACAGTCACAGATACGCAGTATTTT	CSARTVTDTQYF
TRBV5-1	many	NA	TRBJ2-5	TGCGCCAGCAGCTTGGACGGCATTGGGGAGACCCAGTACTTC	CASSLDGIGETQYF
TRBV20-1	few	NA	TRBJ2-1	TGCAGTGTTATCCAAGCGACCGGATCCTACAATGAGCAGTTCTTC	CSVIQATGSYNEQFF
TRBV20-1	few	TRBD2	TRBJ2-5	TGCAGTGCCGTCCCCTCCCAGGGAGGGCAAGAGACCCAGTACTTC	CSAVPSQGGQETQYF
TRBV20-1	NA	TRBD1	TRBJ1-5	TGCAGTGCTGACAGGGGCAATCAGCCCCAGCATTTT	CSADRGNQPQHF
TRBV20-1	NA	TRBD1	TRBJ1-2	TGCAGTGCACCGACAGGGTATTGGTATGGCTACACCTTC	CSAPTGYWYGYTF
TRBV20-1	NA	TRBD1	TRBJ1-1	TGCAGTGCACCTAACGGACAGGGAGTGGACACTGAAGCTTTCTTT	CSAPNGQGVDTEAFF
TRBV2	NA	NA	TRBJ2-2	TGTGCCAGCATTCGACAGGTGACCGGGGAGCTGTTTTTT	CASIRQVTGELFF
TRBV7-2	NA	TRBD1	TRBJ1-6	TGTGCCAGCAGCCCATCCCCCTCGAGACAGGGCAATTCACCCCTCCACTTT	CASSPSPSRQGNSPLHF
TRBV20-1	NA	TRBD1	TRBJ1-6	TGCTGTGCTAGAGATCAGAGTTCGACAGGGGGCAATTCACCCCTCCACTTT	CCARDQSSTGGNSPLHF
TRBV2	few	NA	TRBJ2-3	TGTGCCAGCAGTGATGTAGAATTCACAGATACGCAGTATTTT	CASSDVEFTDTQYF
TRBV11-2	NA	NA	TRBJ2-7	TGTGCCAGCAGCTTGGGGGCGATTGTAGCGGGTGATCAGTACTTC	CASSLGAIVAGDQYF
TRBV5-1	few	NA	TRBJ2-6	TGCGCCAGCAGCTTGGCTGCTGGTGGCCCTGGGGCCAACGTCCTGACTTTC	CASSLAAGGPGANVLTF
TRBV27	few	TRBD1	TRBJ2-5	TGTGCCAGCAGTTTAAATGGCAGGGGGATTAAAGAGACCCAGTACTTC	CASSLNGRGIKETQYF
TRBV12-3/TRBV12-4	many	TRBD2	TRBJ2-7	TGTGCCAGCAGTCCCAGACTAGCGTGGGGCGAGCAGTACTTC	CASSPRLAWGEQYF
TRBV12-3/TRBV12-4	NA	NA	TRBJ2-1	TGTGCCAGCAGTTTGGACGGTAGTTACCGGGGCAATGAGCAGTTCTTC	CASSLDGSYRGNEQFF
TRBV6-2/TRBV6-3	NA	NA	TRBJ1-1	TGTGCCAGCAGTTACTCGAGGACAGATGAAGCTTTCTTT	CASSYSRTDEAFF
TRBV11-2	few	NA	TRBJ2-7	TGTGCCAGCAGCTTATTAGGGAGCCCCTACGAGCAGTACTTC	CASSLLGSPYEQYF
TRBV3-1	NA	TRBD1	TRBJ2-1	TGTGCCAGCAGCCAAAAACCTTTCCCGGGACAGGGGGGCAATGAGCAGTTCTTC	CASSQKPFPGQGGNEQFF
TRBV7-3	few	TRBD2	TRBJ2-2	TGTGCCAGCAGCTTAGTTGCTAGCGGGTCCACCGGGGAGCTGTTTTTT	CASSLVASGSTGELFF
TRBV5-6	NA	NA	TRBJ2-1	TGTGCCAGCAGCTTGTTGAGTTTTACCTACAATGAGCAGTTCTTC	CASSLLSFTYNEQFF
TRBV15	few	NA	TRBJ1-1	TGTGCCACCACCAATGGGCAGGGAGACACTGAAGCTTTCTTT	CATTNGQGDTEAFF
TRBV29-1	NA	NA	TRBJ2-6	TGCAGCGTTGATCCAGGGGTAGCTGGGGCCAACGTCCTGACTTTC	CSVDPGVAGANVLTF
TRBV25-1	NA	TRBD2	TRBJ2-2	TGTGCCAGCAGTGAAGGTAGCGGGATTGGCGGGGAGCTGTTTTTT	CASSEGSGIGGELFF
TRBV12-3/TRBV12-4	few	TRBD2	TRBJ2-1	TGTGCCAGCAGTCCGGGACTAGCGGGGGGTACAGATGAGCAGTTCTTC	CASSPGLAGGTDEQFF
TRBV12-3/TRBV12-4	NA	NA	TRBJ2-5	TGTGCCAGCTGTGCAGGGGGGGCTGATGCGGAGGTTCGAGAGACCCAGTACTTC	CASCAGGADAEVRETQYF
TRBV11-2	NA	TRBD2	TRBJ2-1	TGTGCCAGCAGCTCGATAATCGGACTAGCGGGGGGCCGGCCCTACAATGAGCAGTTCTTC	CASSSIIGLAGGRPYNEQFF
TRBV9	many	NA	TRBJ2-1	TGTGCCAGCAGCGCACGTCTTGGGCTGCTGAACAATGAGCAGTTCTTC	CASSARLGLLNNEQFF
TRBV6-1	NA	TRBD1	TRBJ2-2	TGTGCCAGCAGGTCCGGGACAGGGGGGGTAAGGACCGGGGAGCTGTTTTTT	CASRSGTGGVRTGELFF
TRBV29-1	few	TRBD1	TRBJ1-1	TGCAGCGTTGAAGGCGACAGGGGGCTTTCCACTGAAGCTTTCTTT	CSVEGDRGLSTEAFF
TRBV7-2	NA	NA	TRBJ2-7	TGTGCCAGCAGCTTAGTGTCGGGCAGGGGGGGAGACAATGAGCAGTACTTC	CASSLVSGRGGDNEQYF
TRBV12-3/TRBV12-4	many	NA	TRBJ2-6	TGTGCCAGCACTCAGGGGTCTGGGGCCAACGTCCTGACTTTC	CASTQGSGANVLTF
TRBV5-6	NA	NA	TRBJ1-5	TGTGCCAGCAGCAGAAAGCGGGACGCGATGTTCCAGCCCCAGCATTTT	CASSRKRDAMFQPQHF
TRBV3-1	few	NA	TRBJ1-6	TGTGCCAGCAGCCAAGACTCCGGGTACGGGTATTCACCCCTCCACTTT	CASSQDSGYGYSPLHF
TRBV5-1	NA	NA	TRBJ2-7	TGCGCCAGCAGCTCCGGACGGAGAGTCGAGCAGTACTTC	CASSSGRRVEQYF
TRBV19	NA	NA	TRBJ2-2	TGTGCCAGTAGTATTCCCCAAGGGAGGACCGGGGAGCTGTTTTTT	CASSIPQGRTGELFF
TRBV9	few	TRBD1	TRBJ1-2	TGTGCCAGCAGCTCCTCCCGGGACAGGGTTGTCTATGGCTACACCTTC	CASSSSRDRVVYGYTF